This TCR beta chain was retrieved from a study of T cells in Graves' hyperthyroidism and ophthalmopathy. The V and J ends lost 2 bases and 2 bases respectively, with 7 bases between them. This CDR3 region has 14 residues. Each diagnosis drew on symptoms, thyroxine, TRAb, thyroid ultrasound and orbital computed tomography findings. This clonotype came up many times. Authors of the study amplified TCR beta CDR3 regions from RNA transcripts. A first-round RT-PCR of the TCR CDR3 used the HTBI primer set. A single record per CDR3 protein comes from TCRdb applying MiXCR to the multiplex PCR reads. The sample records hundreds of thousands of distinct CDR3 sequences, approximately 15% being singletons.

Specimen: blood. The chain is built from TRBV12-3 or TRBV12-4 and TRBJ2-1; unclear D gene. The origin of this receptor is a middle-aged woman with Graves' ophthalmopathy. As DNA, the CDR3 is TGTGCCAGCAGTTTACCGAACCCCTACAATGAGCAGTTCTTC. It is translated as CASSLPNPYNEQFF.